The text below deals with one T cell receptor (beta chain). Produced via immunoSEQ multiplex PCR; TCRdb's table is partial and in-frame only. The sample lists tens of thousands of clones, just over 85% occurring once. The time point was: blood 2 weeks post-SBRT. Treatment meaning: 15 Gy SBRT to primary tumor, nephrectomy 4 weeks later. The data stem from a study of radiation and T cells in renal cell carcinoma. At the level of the study: Nephrectomy followed 15 Gy stereotactic body radiation by 4 weeks.

The length of the CDR3 is 15 residues. CDR1 and CDR2 from the germline V gene are MNHEY and SMNVEV (reference sequence). V trimming: 1 base; J trimming: 3 bases; junction bases outside the gene matches: 1. The sample consisted of blood, taken from a patient whose treatment included radiotherapy and nephrectomy. The TCR was taken from a woman aged 50 to 60 with renal cell carcinoma. The chain links TRBV27 to TRBJ2-2, with 8 nucleotides matching TRBD1. CDR3 amino acids: CASSLWGQDTGELFF. The CDR3 nucleotides read TGTGCCAGCAGTTTATGGGGACAGGACACCGGGGAGCTGTTTTTT.